The T cell receptor beta chain under discussion was sequenced for a study of Ad26.COV2.S vaccination and SARS-CoV-2 variants. Overall study: Each vaccinee took Ad26.COV2.S intramuscularly, once or twice 56 days apart. Study results and limitations: Measurement of non-spike TCR breadth gave similar results in vaccine and placebo recipients. Reported post-vaccination CD8+ and CD4+ T cell responses to spike showed substantial breadth.

About this clone itself: As yet, its antigen is unknown.

The CDR3 has 15 residues. Looked up from germline, CDR1 is SGHTA and CDR2 is FQGNSA. V lost 4 bases and J 5 bases, leaving 17 bases between the germline ends. Treatment: around 19 received Ad26.COV2.S at low or high dose, single or two shots; several received placebo; per-sample allocation not given. The samples were gathered on day 63 after the first injection of vaccine or placebo. The method was immunoSEQ multiplex PCR; TCRdb's version includes in-frame clones alone and lacks a portion of them. The data show 350,000 to 500,000 clones, with about 88% seen just once and about 2.7% held by the top ten.

This chain connects TRBV7-2 to TRBJ1-1; possible D gene TRBD1, 6 bases. Specimen: peripheral blood, collected in a trial of Ad26.COV2.S vaccine versus placebo. This clonotype was sampled from a person between 18 and 60 years old who received the Ad26.COV2.S COVID-19 vaccine or a placebo. The DNA for the CDR3 is TGTGCCAGCAGCTCGTCACAGGGTAGATTAACTGAAGCTTTCTTT. Translation gives CASSSSQGRLTEAFF.